This TCR beta chain was observed in a study of cytomegalovirus exposure and HLA in healthy donors. Whole-study results and caveats: A link between a missense DCLRE1C variant and TCR beta V- and J-gene trimming emerged from a later analysis. In a later analysis, DRB1 alleles had the most associated TCRs; HLA-C alleles the fewest. Later on, analysis showed that most CMV-associated TCR beta chains appeared to be HLA-restricted.

For this clone: Antigen unknown.

PCR primers comprised 60 Vbeta and 13 Jbeta primers. Libraries were prepared by immunoSEQ multiplex PCR; TCRdb keeps only in-frame clonotypes and omits some of them. Among over 250,000 clones listed, 86% were seen once. Trimming took 2 bases from V and 2 from J; bases not matched to a gene: 2. The CDR3 length is 14 residues. Looked up from germline, CDR1 is SGDLS and CDR2 is YYNGEE. The sequencing sample was made of PBMCs. The source is a man aged 35-49 years in good health and CMV-seropositive. The chain uses TRBV9 and TRBJ1-2; 8 bases agree with TRBD1. The CDR3 DNA reads as TGTGCCAGCAGCGTCCGGGACAGGAACTATGGCTACACCTTC. Translating it yields CASSVRDRNYGYTF.